The T cell receptor (beta chain) under discussion was sequenced for a study of blood T cell repertoires in COVID-19. Clinical histories supplied by participants themselves formed the basis of cohort assignment. Here immunoSEQ multiplex PCR was the method, and the copy in TCRdb shows in-frame clones only, minus some. The sample shows 300,000 to 350,000 clones, roughly 86% of them seen only once. The receptor was derived from a woman aged 25 to 39 who had been exposed to COVID-19. Sequenced sample: PBMCs or T cells enriched from blood (not recorded which).

The CDR3 nucleotides are TGTGCCAGCAGCTTGTCTGTGACTAGCCCTATGCCTTCCTACGAGCAGTACTTC. The encoded protein is CASSLSVTSPMPSYEQYF. The rearrangement links TRBV5-8 to TRBJ2-7, with 7 bases lining up with TRBD2. Trimming at V came to 1 base and at J to 1 base, leaving 14 bases not matched to a gene. The CDR3 runs to 18 residues. Per germline, CDR1 SGHTS and CDR2 YDEGEE.